These 23 T cell receptor beta chains share one sample of origin, sequenced in a study of naive and memory T cell subsets. No antigen has been identified for these receptors. Findings and limits, study-wide: Possibly reflecting memory cells re-expressing CD45RA, a few larger clonotypes occurred in naive repertoires, especially CD8.

Two oligonucleotides, mixed equimolar, formed the beta constant-region primer covering TRBC1 and TRBC2. Nested alpha and beta constant-region primers with the SP2 primer drove four PCR rounds on ligated cDNA. TCRdb re-derived calls from the UMI-ligation and nested PCR reads in MiXCR, one entry per CDR3 protein. In the table there are around 160,000 distinct CDR3 sequences, approximately 24% of which are singletons. Input material: naive CD4+ T cells from blood. The receptors come from a human donor in good health.

In its sample, this clonotype was seen once. The V call is TRBV28, the J call TRBJ1-1, with TRBD1 identical over 10 bases. The CDR3 has 14 amino acids. In germline, CDR1 is MDHEN, CDR2 SYDVKM. Trimming removed 5 bases from V and 7 bases from J; junction bases left unmatched: 7. The CDR3 nucleotides are TGTGCCAGCAGTACGAGTGGGGACAGGGGTGAAGCTTTCTTT. It codes for CASSTSGDRGEAFF.

The table lists this clonotype with a few counts. V is TRBV20-1 and J is TRBJ2-7, with 9 bases that match TRBD1. The CDR3 extends over 12 amino acids. The V gene's germline CDR1 is DFQATT and CDR2 SNEGSKA (reference sequence). Trimming at V came to 6 bases and at J to 6 bases, leaving 6 bases not matched to a gene. CDR3 protein: CSAEGQGGEQYF. CDR3 nucleotide sequence: TGCAGTGCGGAGGGACAGGGAGGCGAGCAGTACTTC.

The chain links TRBV4-1 to TRBJ1-6; 9 nucleotides align to TRBD1. V lost 2 bases to trimming and J lost 7 bases; unmatched junction nucleotides: 12. The CDR3 spans 18 residues. Looked up from germline, CDR1 is MGHRA and CDR2 is YSYEKL. The DNA of the CDR3 is TGCGCCAGCAGCCAATCCCCCCCCGGGACAGGGCGGAATTCACCCCTCCACTTT. It is translated as CASSQSPPGTGRNSPLHF.

A few counts support this clonotype. V usage is TRBV18 and J usage is TRBJ2-7; perhaps TRBD1 as D (6 bases). The germline CDR1 and CDR2 sequences are KGHSH and LQKENI. There are 15 residues in the CDR3. Trimming removed 2 bases at V and 2 bases at J, with 13 bases between. As DNA, the CDR3 is TGTGCCAGCTCACCAACCGGGACAAGGGCCTACGAGCAGTACTTC. Its protein is CASSPTGTRAYEQYF.

This clonotype was observed a handful of times. The chain has TRBV6-5 and TRBJ1-5; D not certain. Trimming shortened V by 6 bases and J by 4 bases, and 10 bases separated the two germline ends. The CDR3 is 13 amino acids. The germline V gene has CDR1 MNHEY and CDR2 SVGAGI. The CDR3 DNA reads TGTGCCAGCAGGCCGACACGAAATCAGCCCCAGCATTTT. This translates into CASRPTRNQPQHF.

This chain connects TRBV10-3 to TRBJ2-1, with 7 bases fitting TRBD1. CDR1 ENHRY and CDR2 SYGVKD come from the germline V gene. This CDR3 is 14 amino acids long. The V gene end was trimmed by 8 bases and the J gene end by 4 bases; junction bases not matched to a gene: 8. The CDR3 here is CAIALGTAYNEQFF. The DNA for the CDR3 is TGTGCCATCGCCCTCGGGACAGCATACAATGAGCAGTTCTTC.

The sample holds a few counts of this clonotype. The chain combines TRBV15 with TRBJ2-1; D is undetermined. V dropped 0 bases and J dropped 5 bases, with 5 bases sitting between them. Germline assignment: CDR1 LNHNV and CDR2 YYDKDF (reference sequence). This CDR3 comprises 13 residues. The CDR3 protein is CATSRDHDNEQFF. The DNA of the CDR3 is TGTGCCACCAGCAGAGATCACGACAATGAGCAGTTCTTC.

In this sample, this clonotype turned up a few times. The chain is built from TRBV5-1 and TRBJ1-6, with D possibly TRBD1 on 5 matching bases. The CDR3 has 17 amino acids. Germline V lookup: CDR1 SGHRS, CDR2 YFSETQ. V was clipped by 4 bases and J by 7 bases, with 21 bases between them. The CDR3 spells CASSPAGTGIENSPLHF. The CDR3 DNA follows: TGCGCCAGCAGCCCGGCCGGGACCGGGATTGAGAATTCACCCCTCCACTTT. Filled out from reference TRBV5-1 and TRBJ1-6, the complete variable domain reads KAGVTQTPRYLIKTRGQQVTLSCSPISGHRSVSWYQQTPGQGLQFLFEYFSETQRNKGNFPGRFSGRQFSNSRSEMNVSTLELGDSALYLCASSPAGTGIENSPLHFGNGTRLTVT.

The CDR3: CASSQPQGSAANTEAFF. The CDR3 DNA sequence: TGCGCCAGCAGCCAGCCCCAGGGGAGCGCGGCGAACACTGAAGCTTTCTTT. The chain has TRBV4-1 and TRBJ1-1; perhaps TRBD1 as D (6 bases). Germline V gene data show CDR1 as MGHRA and CDR2 as YSYEKL. The CDR3 has 17 amino acids. The V gene lost 3 bases and the J gene lost 1 base, with 18 bases spanning the gap.

This clonotype was counted only a few times. The rearrangement uses TRBV28 and TRBJ2-7, with 8 nucleotides matching TRBD2. Germline lookup yields CDR1 MDHEN and CDR2 SYDVKM. V lost 5 bases to trimming and J lost 3 bases; unmatched junction nucleotides: 3. This CDR3 region has 13 residues. The DNA of the CDR3 is TGTGCCAGCAGTCCTGGGACTAGCTACGAGCAGTACTTC. It codes for CASSPGTSYEQYF.

This clonotype was seen repeatedly, ten times or more. V and J are TRBV6-5 and TRBJ2-7; the match to TRBD2 covers 7 bases. With V trimmed by 7 bases and J by 3 bases, 6 bases remained unmatched. Germline lookup yields CDR1 MNHEY and CDR2 SVGAGI. The CDR3 covers 13 residues. The CDR3 spells CASNPAGRYEQYF. The CDR3 DNA sequence: TGTGCCAGCAACCCAGCGGGACGCTACGAGCAGTACTTC.

V is TRBV7-8 and J is TRBJ2-4; 7 bases agree with TRBD1. The CDR3 runs 17 residues. The V gene's germline CDR1 is SGHVS and CDR2 FQNEAQ. After removal of 6 bases from V and 0 bases from J, the junction contained 11 bases not matched to a gene. For the CDR3, the DNA is TGTGCCAGCAGTCAAGGACCGACAGGGCTAGCCAAAAACATTCAGTACTTC. This gives the protein CASSQGPTGLAKNIQYF.

A few counts support this clonotype. This sequence joins TRBV6-5 and TRBJ2-7, with 11 bases aligning to TRBD2. Losses at the gene ends were 5 bases for V and 0 bases for J; bases not matched to a gene: 6. This CDR3 is 16 amino acids long. Per germline, CDR1 MNHEY and CDR2 SVGAGI. The CDR3 here is CASSPWGLAASYEQYF. CDR3 DNA sequence: TGTGCCAGCAGTCCCTGGGGACTAGCGGCCTCCTACGAGCAGTACTTC.

This clonotype appeared a few times. CDR3 in amino acids: CSVTDRLTNEKLFF. Here the CDR3 DNA reads TGCAGCGTGACGGACCGACTAACTAATGAAAAACTGTTTTTT. The chain uses TRBV29-1 and TRBJ1-4; D gene uncertain. CDR1 and CDR2 (germline): SQVTM, ANQGSEA. With 6 bases removed from V and 1 base from J, the gap between germline ends came to 12 bases. The CDR3 extends over 14 amino acids.

This clonotype was observed a few times. This chain links TRBV5-1 with TRBJ2-3; D uncertain. Trimming pared 3 bases from V and 0 bases from J, leaving 14 bases between. CDR1 is SGHRS, CDR2 YFSETQ, per germline. The CDR3 consists of 16 residues. CDR3 residues: CASSSGLPPSTDTQYF. The DNA of the CDR3 is TGCGCCAGCAGCTCCGGGCTTCCCCCTAGCACAGATACGCAGTATTTT. Based on the CDR3 plus reference TRBV5-1 and TRBJ2-3, the full variable domain is KAGVTQTPRYLIKTRGQQVTLSCSPISGHRSVSWYQQTPGQGLQFLFEYFSETQRNKGNFPGRFSGRQFSNSRSEMNVSTLELGDSALYLCASSSGLPPSTDTQYFGPGTRLTVL.

This clonotype showed up just a few times. This sequence joins TRBV5-1 and TRBJ2-5; D is unresolved. From germline, CDR1 is SGHRS and CDR2 YFSETQ. Trimming removed 5 bases at V and 6 bases at J, with 14 bases between. The CDR3 spans 13 residues. This CDR3 is CASSSRGAKTQYF. CDR3 sequence (DNA): TGCGCCAGCAGTAGTAGAGGAGCAAAGACCCAGTACTTC.

The chain has TRBV7-9 and TRBJ2-5; 9 bases line up with TRBD2. Germline lookup yields CDR1 SEHNR and CDR2 FQNEAQ (reference sequence). CDR3 size: 17 residues. Trimming took 4 bases from V and 2 from J; bases not matched to a gene: 11. CDR3 DNA sequence: TGTGCCAGCAGCTCGCCTCCCGGGACTAGCAGACAAGAGACCCAGTACTTC. The encoded protein is CASSSPPGTSRQETQYF.

This clonotype came up many times. The V call is TRBV29-1, the J call TRBJ2-7, with TRBD1 identical over 10 bases. The V segment lost 4 bases and the J segment 5 bases; nucleotides outside the gene matches: 8. CDR3 length: 14 amino acids. The germline gives CDR1 SQVTM, CDR2 ANQGSEA. The CDR3 nucleotides read TGCAGCGTTGGAGTCTTGGGACAGGGGAACGAGCAGTACTTC. It specifies CSVGVLGQGNEQYF.

The gene calls are TRBV5-1 and TRBJ2-2; 14 bases match TRBD2. V lost 4 bases and J lost 4; bases outside the gene matches: 15. CDR3 size: 20 residues. CDR1 is SGHRS, CDR2 YFSETQ, per germline. The CDR3 bases are TGCGCCAGCAGCCCGCTCGGGACTAGCGGGAGATCGGGCAGCACCGGGGAGCTGTTTTTT. Translation gives CASSPLGTSGRSGSTGELFF.

This clonotype came up a few times. V is TRBV7-6 and J is TRBJ2-1, with D maybe TRBD2 (6 bases). The V end was cut by 5 bases, the J end by 9 bases, with 11 bases between. The CDR3 covers 12 residues. Germline V gene lookup returns CDR1 SGHVS and CDR2 FNYEAQ. The CDR3 coding sequence is TGTGCCAGCAGCCCGGGGGTGCCTGAGCAGTTCTTC. Translation gives CASSPGVPEQFF.

The chain combines TRBV29-1 with TRBJ1-2; 7 bases match TRBD1. Germline V CDR1 and CDR2: SQVTM, ANQGSEA. The ends lost 6 bases at V and 8 bases at J; junction bases unmatched: 12. This CDR3 region has 13 residues. CDR3: CSVVDRIYGGYTF. Here the CDR3 DNA reads TGCAGCGTCGTGGACAGGATTTATGGAGGCTACACCTTC.

The gene calls are TRBV12-3 or TRBV12-4 and TRBJ2-1; D gene ambiguous. This CDR3 has 15 residues. V lost 1 base to trimming and J lost 0 bases, with 7 bases between them. The DNA for the CDR3 is TGTGCCAGCAGTTTAGGGCGTGGCTCCTACAATGAGCAGTTCTTC. Amino acids: CASSLGRGSYNEQFF.

The rearrangement links TRBV30 to TRBJ2-1; 8 positions match TRBD2. Unmatched junction bases numbered 5, after V lost 3 bases and J lost 10 bases. Looked up from germline, CDR1 is GTSNPN and CDR2 is SVGIG (reference sequence). This CDR3 is 12 amino acids long. The CDR3 reads CAWSPGGGEQFF. In DNA form, the CDR3 reads TGTGCCTGGAGCCCCGGGGGGGGCGAGCAGTTCTTC.